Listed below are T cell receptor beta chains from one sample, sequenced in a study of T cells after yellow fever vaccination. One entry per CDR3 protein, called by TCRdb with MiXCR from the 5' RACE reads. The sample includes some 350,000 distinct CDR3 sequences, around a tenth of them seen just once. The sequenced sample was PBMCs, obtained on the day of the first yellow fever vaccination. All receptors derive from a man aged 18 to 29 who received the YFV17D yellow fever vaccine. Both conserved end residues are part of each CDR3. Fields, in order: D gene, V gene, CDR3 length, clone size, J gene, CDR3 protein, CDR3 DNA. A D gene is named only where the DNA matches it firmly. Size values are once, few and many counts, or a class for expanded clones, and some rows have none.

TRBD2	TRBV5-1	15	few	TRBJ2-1	CASSLAGRAGGIEFF	TGCGCCAGCAGCTTGGCGGGTAGAGCGGGGGGGATTGAGTTCTTC
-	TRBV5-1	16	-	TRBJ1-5	CASSLGTGAGNQPQHF	TGCGCCAGCAGCTTGGGGACGGGGGCTGGCAATCAGCCCCAGCATTTT
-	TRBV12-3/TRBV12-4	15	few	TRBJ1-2	CASSLAIGAAYGYTF	TGTGCCAGCAGTTTAGCGATAGGGGCCGCCTATGGCTACACCTTC
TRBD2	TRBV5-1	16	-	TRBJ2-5	CASSPGLALGGETQYF	TGCGCCAGCAGCCCGGGACTAGCGCTGGGCGGAGAGACCCAGTACTTC
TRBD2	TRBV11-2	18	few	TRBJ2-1	CASSSKGGGPPEYNEQFF	TGTGCCAGCAGCTCCAAAGGCGGGGGGCCCCCGGAATACAATGAGCAGTTCTTC
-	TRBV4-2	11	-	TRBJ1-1	CASSQGMRPFF	TGTGCCAGCAGCCAAGGAATGAGGCCTTTCTTT
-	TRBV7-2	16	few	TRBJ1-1	CASSLAGRGGNTEAFF	TGTGCCAGCAGCTTAGCGGGCCGGGGGGGGAACACTGAAGCTTTCTTT
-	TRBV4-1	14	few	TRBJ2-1	CASNSRAGYNEQFF	TGCGCCAGCAACAGCAGGGCGGGGTACAATGAGCAGTTCTTC
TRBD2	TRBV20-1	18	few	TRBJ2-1	CSARLLQAGPSSYNEQFF	TGCAGTGCTAGATTACTCCAAGCGGGGCCTAGCTCCTACAATGAGCAGTTCTTC
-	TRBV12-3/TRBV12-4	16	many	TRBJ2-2	CASSPRQAGDTGELFF	TGTGCCAGCAGCCCGCGACAGGCAGGGGACACCGGGGAGCTGTTTTTT
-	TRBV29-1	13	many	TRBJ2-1	CSVVLQGRNEQFF	TGCAGCGTTGTTTTACAGGGGAGGAATGAGCAGTTCTTC
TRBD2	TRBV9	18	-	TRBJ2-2	CASSVAGTSGAGAGELFF	TGTGCCAGCAGCGTCGCCGGGACTAGCGGGGCTGGGGCCGGGGAGCTGTTTTTT
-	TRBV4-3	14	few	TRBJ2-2	CASSQGVSTGELFF	TGCGCCAGCAGCCAGGGGGTATCCACCGGGGAGCTGTTTTTT
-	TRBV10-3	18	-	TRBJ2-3	CAISEVGQADPSTDTQYF	TGTGCCATCAGTGAGGTCGGTCAGGCGGATCCTAGCACAGATACGCAGTATTTT
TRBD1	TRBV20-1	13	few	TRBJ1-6	CSAGNRGNSPLHF	TGCAGTGCTGGCAACAGGGGGAATTCACCCCTCCACTTT
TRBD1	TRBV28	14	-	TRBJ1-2	CASSLYRGPYGYTF	TGTGCCAGCAGTTTGTACAGGGGGCCCTATGGCTACACCTTC
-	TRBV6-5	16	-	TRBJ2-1	CASSYSPTPYMNEQFF	TGTGCCAGCAGTTACTCACCCACCCCTTACATGAATGAGCAGTTCTTC
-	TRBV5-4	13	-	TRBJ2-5	CASSLWSGETQYF	TGTGCCAGCAGCTTGTGGAGCGGAGAGACCCAGTACTTC
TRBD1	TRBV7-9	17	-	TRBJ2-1	CASSFPFGQGGIDEQFF	TGTGCCAGCAGCTTCCCCTTCGGACAGGGGGGTATTGATGAGCAGTTCTTC
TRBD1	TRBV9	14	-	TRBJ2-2	CASSGQGNPGELFF	TGTGCCAGCAGCGGACAGGGGAACCCCGGGGAGCTGTTTTTT
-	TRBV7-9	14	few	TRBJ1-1	CASSLVVRDTEAFF	TGTGCCAGCAGCTTAGTAGTGAGGGACACTGAAGCTTTCTTT
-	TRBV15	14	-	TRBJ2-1	CATSRGPQDNEQFF	TGTGCCACCAGCAGGGGCCCCCAAGACAATGAGCAGTTCTTC